This T cell receptor (beta chain) is drawn from a study of beta chain features in type 1 diabetes. Study as a whole: All of the samples together had over 90 million sorted cells examined. Whole-study findings and limits: The study found moderately but significantly shorter TCRB CDR3s in all four CD4+ subsets of Type 1 diabetes patients. Any HLA type influence on TCRB rearrangement was left unresolved here.

Germline CDR1 and CDR2: SGHTA and FQGNSA. V was pared by 4 bases and J by 5 bases, with 8 bases of the junction left unmatched. This CDR3 is built from 15 residues. The study reverse transcribed the entire isolated RNA, so it sequenced expressed TCRB transcripts. Clones were sequenced by immunoSEQ multiplex PCR, and TCRdb holds only the in-frame ones, with some missing. The sample consists of about 370,000 clones, 9.6% of them appearing once. Notes on this clone: Its cognate antigen is unknown.

The TCR sequence derives from a young man with type 1 diabetes. Sequencing input: central memory CD4+ T cells from blood. The chain carries TRBV7-2 and TRBJ1-2; 9 bases line up with TRBD1. CDR3 amino acids: CASSSRTGAEYGYTF. The CDR3 nucleotides read TGTGCCAGCAGCTCTAGGACAGGGGCAGAGTATGGCTACACCTTC.